This T cell receptor beta chain was profiled in a study of shared clonotypes between healthy human individuals. Overall study results and limits: Memory subsets had estimated richness that was generally smaller than that of naive subsets.

Turning to this clone: Antigen: not known.

TCRdb's copy holds only in-frame clones and misses some; the assay was immunoSEQ multiplex PCR. Counted here are millions of clones, 90% to 95% occurring once; the ten biggest clones make up 0.1% to 0.15%. Germline assignment: CDR1 KGHSH and CDR2 LQKENI. V dropped 3 bases and J dropped 3; count of bases not matched to a gene: 4. CDR3 length: 14 residues. Sequenced: naive CD4+ T cells sorted from blood. Subset meaning: CD45RA+ positively selected. The chain employs TRBV18 and TRBJ2-7; 8 bases are shared with TRBD1. The sequence derives from a man aged 18 to 35 in good health. In nucleotides, the CDR3 is TGTGCCAGCTCACCCCTGACAGGGGACTACGAGCAGTACTTC. Translating it yields CASSPLTGDYEQYF.